The rows below give T cell receptor beta chains drawn from one sample of a study of blood T cell repertoires in COVID-19. Sequencing was performed with immunoSEQ multiplex PCR; in TCRdb, only in-frame clones are kept and a portion is missing. The sample consists of hundreds of thousands of clones, about nine tenths of them appearing once. The source material was PBMCs or T cells enriched from blood (not recorded which). Source of these receptors: a man aged 35 to 55 who had recovered from COVID-19. Both conserved end residues are part of each CDR3. The D gene is left open where the match is weak. Some rows mark clone size as missing; the rest say once, few, many or name a class of expanded clone.

V: TRBV27
D: -
size: -
J: TRBJ2-7
CDR3: CASSEGVSYEQYF
DNA: TGTGCCAGCAGTGAAGGAGTCTCCTACGAGCAGTACTTC

V: TRBV6-6
D: TRBD2
size: -
J: TRBJ2-7
CDR3: CASSTSGGSSYEQYF
DNA: TGTGCCAGCAGTACTAGCGGGGGCAGCTCCTACGAGCAGTACTTC

V: TRBV7-2
D: TRBD2
size: once
J: TRBJ2-3
CDR3: CASSLSGTSGVDTQYF
DNA: TGTGCCAGCAGCTTATCTGGGACTAGCGGGGTCGATACGCAGTATTTT

V: TRBV6-5
D: -
size: -
J: TRBJ2-5
CDR3: CASSYLGGRETQYF
DNA: TGTGCCAGCAGTTACCTGGGTGGGAGAGAGACCCAGTACTTC

V: TRBV28
D: TRBD1
size: -
J: TRBJ2-3
CDR3: CASSRTGTGVDTQYF
DNA: TGTGCCAGCAGCCGGACCGGGACAGGGGTGGATACGCAGTATTTT

V: TRBV7-3
D: TRBD2
size: -
J: TRBJ2-5
CDR3: CASSRGVGVETQYF
DNA: TGTGCCAGCAGCCGGGGGGTTGGTGTGGAGACCCAGTACTTC

V: TRBV3-1/TRBV3-2
D: -
size: -
J: TRBJ1-6
CDR3: CASSRAENSPLHF
DNA: TGTGCCAGCAGCCGGGCCGAGAATTCACCCCTCCACTTT

V: TRBV28
D: TRBD2
size: -
J: TRBJ2-1
CDR3: CASSSEKAGFYNEQFF
DNA: TGTGCCAGCAGTTCGGAAAAAGCGGGGTTCTACAATGAGCAGTTCTTC

V: TRBV6-5
D: TRBD1
size: -
J: TRBJ2-7
CDR3: CASVSGQGSYEQYF
DNA: TGTGCCAGCGTCTCCGGACAGGGTTCCTACGAGCAGTACTTC

V: TRBV2
D: TRBD2
size: once
J: TRBJ2-1
CDR3: CASAGRLAELGEQFF
DNA: TGTGCCAGCGCTGGGAGGCTAGCGGAACTGGGTGAGCAGTTCTTC

V: TRBV19
D: -
size: -
J: TRBJ1-1
CDR3: CASSILGTEAFF
DNA: TGTGCCAGTAGTATCCTAGGCACTGAAGCTTTCTTT

V: TRBV18
D: -
size: -
J: TRBJ1-4
CDR3: CASSPGRRDEKLFF
DNA: TGTGCCAGCTCACCGGGGCGTCGGGATGAAAAACTGTTTTTT

V: TRBV5-5
D: -
size: -
J: TRBJ2-4
CDR3: CASSGLQNIQYF
DNA: TGTGCCAGCAGCGGGCTCCAAAACATTCAGTACTTC

V: TRBV4-3
D: -
size: -
J: TRBJ2-1
CDR3: CASSQGAYNEQFF
DNA: TGCGCCAGCAGCCAGGGGGCTTACAATGAGCAGTTCTTC

V: TRBV27
D: TRBD2
size: -
J: TRBJ2-3
CDR3: CASSLSGREVPDTQYF
DNA: TGTGCCAGCAGTTTATCGGGCCGGGAGGTTCCAGATACGCAGTATTTT

V: TRBV28
D: -
size: -
J: TRBJ1-2
CDR3: CASSSPSGRLGYTF
DNA: TGTGCCAGCAGTTCCCCTTCAGGGCGGTTGGGCTACACCTTC

V: TRBV5-8
D: TRBD2
size: -
J: TRBJ2-1
CDR3: CASSLGVTSGVPYNEQFF
DNA: TGTGCCAGCAGCTTGGGGGTGACTAGCGGGGTTCCCTACAATGAGCAGTTCTTC

V: TRBV28
D: -
size: -
J: TRBJ2-7
CDR3: CASSLLAGSSYEQYF
DNA: TGTGCCAGCAGTTTACTGGCCGGGAGCAGCTACGAGCAGTACTTC

V: TRBV10-2
D: -
size: -
J: TRBJ1-1
CDR3: CASSLDRNTEAFF
DNA: TGCGCCAGCAGTCTGGACAGAAACACTGAAGCTTTCTTT

V: TRBV5-6
D: -
size: -
J: TRBJ2-3
CDR3: CASSLGGADTQYF
DNA: TGTGCCAGCAGCTTGGGGGGCGCAGATACGCAGTATTTT

V: TRBV30
D: -
size: -
J: TRBJ1-1
CDR3: CAWSVLSSFSAEAFF
DNA: TGTGCCTGGAGTGTATTGAGCTCGTTCTCGGCTGAAGCTTTCTTT

V: TRBV9
D: TRBD2
size: -
J: TRBJ2-3
CDR3: CASSGSGGITDTQYF
DNA: TGTGCCAGCAGCGGAAGCGGGGGGATCACAGATACGCAGTATTTT

V: TRBV9
D: TRBD1
size: -
J: TRBJ2-7
CDR3: CASSEGNRGLEQYF
DNA: TGTGCCAGCAGCGAAGGCAACAGGGGCTTAGAGCAGTACTTC

V: TRBV6-5
D: -
size: -
J: TRBJ1-2
CDR3: CASSRGGYTF
DNA: TGTGCCAGCAGCCGGGGGGGCTACACCTTC

V: TRBV6-1
D: TRBD1
size: -
J: TRBJ1-5
CDR3: CASSVHRGNSNQPQHF
DNA: TGTGCCAGCAGTGTCCACAGGGGAAACAGCAATCAGCCCCAGCATTTT

V: TRBV5-1
D: TRBD1
size: -
J: TRBJ1-6
CDR3: CASSEGQGAPSPLHF
DNA: TGCGCCAGCAGCGAAGGACAGGGCGCACCTTCACCCCTCCACTTT

V: TRBV10-3
D: -
size: -
J: TRBJ2-7
CDR3: CAISEFGGASSYEQYF
DNA: TGTGCCATCAGTGAGTTCGGCGGGGCGAGCTCCTACGAGCAGTACTTC

V: TRBV18
D: TRBD1
size: -
J: TRBJ2-7
CDR3: CASSLRDRSYEQYF
DNA: TGTGCCAGCTCACTACGGGACAGATCCTACGAGCAGTACTTC